This TCR beta chain emerged from a study of blood T cells in healthy people across ages. V was clipped by 1 base and J by 6 bases; unmatched bases: 6. The CDR3 sequence is 14 residues long. Germline V gene data show CDR1 as DFQATT and CDR2 as SNEGSKA (reference sequence). A second PCR of 7 to 11 cycles used a sample-barcoded 5' primer and a J-beta primer mix. TCRdb reprocessed the 5' RACE reads via MiXCR and lists one record per CDR3 protein. This repertoire shows fewer than 750,000 distinct CDR3 sequences, more than 45% found once; its top ten account for about 26%. A word on this clonotype: Its antigen is unknown.

Study-level points and caveats: A roughly linear fall in TCR beta diversity per million T cells was seen with increasing age.

This receptor was identified in a man aged 80 or over in good health. This sequence joins TRBV20-1 and TRBJ2-3; 8 bases align to TRBD1. The sequenced sample was blood. This CDR3 reads CSARAQGAGDTQYF. The CDR3, as DNA: TGCAGTGCTAGAGCTCAGGGGGCAGGGGATACGCAGTATTTT.